The 10 T cell receptor beta chains in this list originate from one sample, sequenced in a study of blood T cell repertoires in COVID-19. The assay was immunoSEQ multiplex PCR, and TCRdb's table has in-frame clones only and misses some. This sample has some 180,000 clones, with 70% to 85% found just once. The specimen sequenced was peripheral blood. The receptor source for this set is a human donor in a cohort sampled during active COVID-19.

DNA for the CDR3: TGTGCCTGGAGTGTACACGCAGATGTGAACACTGAAGCTTTCTTT. It specifies CAWSVHADVNTEAFF. The rearrangement joins TRBV30 to TRBJ1-1; D gene ambiguous. The germline V gene encodes CDR1 GTSNPN and CDR2 SVGIG (reference sequence). This CDR3 has 15 amino acids. Trimming shortened V by 0 bases and J by 0 bases, and 11 bases separated the two germline ends.

The chain couples TRBV11-2 to TRBJ2-2; D gene unclear. The length of the CDR3 is 19 residues. The V end was cut by 2 bases, the J end by 6 bases, with 25 bases between. CDR1 and CDR2 from the germline V gene are SGHAT and FQNNGV. CDR3 amino acids: CASSLKPTPQIEAAGELFF. As DNA, the CDR3 is TGTGCCAGCAGCTTAAAACCCACTCCCCAGATTGAGGCGGCCGGGGAGCTGTTTTTT.

V is TRBV27 and J is TRBJ1-3; D is perhaps TRBD1 (6 bases). The CDR3 totals 15 residues. Trimming took 5 bases from V and 4 from J, leaving 15 bases between them. Germline V gene data show CDR1 as MNHEY and CDR2 as SMNVEV (reference sequence). The CDR3, as DNA: TGTGCCAGCAGTGCTGGGGGGGCGCGGGGAAACACCATATATTTT. Amino acid sequence: CASSAGGARGNTIYF.

This chain uses TRBV27 with TRBJ2-7; 8 positions match TRBD1. The CDR3 runs to 15 residues. The germline CDR1 and CDR2 sequences are MNHEY and SMNVEV (reference sequence). V dropped 6 bases and J dropped 2; count of bases not matched to a gene: 9. CDR3: CASRTSGGRAYEQYF. CDR3 bases: TGTGCCAGCAGGACCTCAGGGGGCCGCGCCTACGAGCAGTACTTC.

Only a few counts were recorded for this clone. The rearrangement links TRBV7-9 to TRBJ2-1; no reliable D call. The germline V gene encodes CDR1 SEHNR and CDR2 FQNEAQ (reference sequence). The CDR3 consists of 13 residues. Trimming cost V 6 bases and J 5 bases, with 11 bases left between them. This chain's CDR3 is CASRPYVDNEQFF. For the CDR3, the DNA is TGTGCCAGCAGACCTTACGTAGACAATGAGCAGTTCTTC. Based on the CDR3 plus reference TRBV7-9 and TRBJ2-1, the full variable domain is DTGVSQNPRHKITKRGQNVTFRCDPISEHNRLYWYRQTLGQGPEFLTYFQNEAQLEKSRLLSDRFSAERPKGSFSTLEIQRTEQGDSAMYLCASRPYVDNEQFFGPGTRLTVL.

V gene TRBV5-4 combines with J gene TRBJ2-7, with a tentative D call TRBD1 (6 bases). Trimming removed 0 bases from V and 1 base from J, with 11 bases in between. The germline CDR1 and CDR2 sequences are SGHNT and YYREEE (reference sequence). CDR3 length: 15 amino acids. CDR3 nucleotide sequence: TGTGCCAGCAGCTTGGGCAGGGGTCGTTCCTACGAGCAGTACTTC. It specifies CASSLGRGRSYEQYF.

This chain connects TRBV10-3 to TRBJ2-3, with a tentative D call TRBD2 (6 bases). The germline V gene encodes CDR1 ENHRY and CDR2 SYGVKD. Trimming removed 10 bases at V and 1 base at J, with 18 bases between. The CDR3 covers 15 residues. DNA for the CDR3: TGTGCCACCAGAGTCCGACTAGATGGCACAGATACGCAGTATTTT. Residues: CATRVRLDGTDTQYF.

The J gene is TRBJ1-5, the V gene TRBV18; D gene ambiguous. V lost 2 bases to trimming and J lost 0 bases, with 8 bases between them. Germline V gives CDR1 KGHSH, CDR2 LQKENI. This CDR3 comprises 15 residues. The CDR3 spells CASSPDTYSNQPQHF. The CDR3 DNA follows: TGTGCCAGCTCACCAGACACCTATAGCAATCAGCCCCAGCATTTT.

The rearrangement links TRBV7-8 to TRBJ1-5; tentatively, D is TRBD1 (5 bases). Looked up from germline, CDR1 is SGHVS and CDR2 is FQNEAQ. The CDR3 has 15 residues. Trimming took 6 bases from V and 5 from J, leaving 17 bases between them. DNA for the CDR3: TGTGCCAGCAGTACAGACCTCCAAGGGGATCAGCCCCAGCATTTT. It translates to CASSTDLQGDQPQHF.

This sequence joins TRBV6-5 and TRBJ2-3, with TRBD2 matching 7 bases. The germline V gene encodes CDR1 MNHEY and CDR2 SVGAGI. V shed 5 bases, J shed 8 bases, and the junction held 13 bases outside the gene matches. CDR3 length equals 15 residues. In DNA, the CDR3 is TGTGCCAGCAGTAATTCCCGGCGGGGGACTGGTACGCAGTATTTT. Amino acid sequence: CASSNSRRGTGTQYF.